A selection of T cell receptor beta chains follows, all from one sample in a study of T cell responses to AZD1222 COVID-19 vaccine. Data came from immunoSEQ multiplex PCR; TCRdb stores just in-frame clones and leaves some out. This table has about 150,000 clones, 92% appearing once. Specimen: peripheral blood, collected on day 0 of AZD1222 vaccination. These receptors were obtained from an adult in good health. CDR3s include the opening cysteine and the closing phenylalanine or tryptophan. The order of the fields is clone size, V gene, J gene, D gene, CDR3 DNA, CDR3 protein. A D gene is named only where the DNA matches it firmly. Clone size appears in some rows only: once, few, many, or a class for an expanded clone.

size: few; V: TRBV10-3; J: TRBJ2-5; D: .; DNA: TGTGCCATCAGTGACTCTGGGGACTACCAAGAGACCCAGTACTTC; CDR3: CAISDSGDYQETQYF
size: once; V: TRBV11-2; J: TRBJ2-7; D: .; DNA: TGTGCCAGCAGCTTAGGGACTCAGAGGCAGTACTTC; CDR3: CASSLGTQRQYF
size: .; V: TRBV19; J: TRBJ2-3; D: .; DNA: TGTGCCAGTAGTATAAGGGGAGCGGGCTCTAGCACAGATACGCAGTATTTT; CDR3: CASSIRGAGSSTDTQYF
size: .; V: TRBV29-1; J: TRBJ2-2; D: TRBD1; DNA: TGCAGCGTCGCCCGGGACAGGGCGCCCGGGGAGCTGTTTTTT; CDR3: CSVARDRAPGELFF
size: .; V: TRBV13; J: TRBJ1-1; D: .; DNA: TGTGCCAGCAGCCCATTGGGGAACACTGAAGCTTTCTTT; CDR3: CASSPLGNTEAFF
size: once; V: TRBV19; J: TRBJ2-7; D: .; DNA: TGTGCCAGTAGTATGATCGGGGGTCTCTACGAGCAGTACTTC; CDR3: CASSMIGGLYEQYF
size: once; V: TRBV15; J: TRBJ2-1; D: .; DNA: TGTGCCACCAGCAGAGACCGCAGGAATGAGCAGTTCTTC; CDR3: CATSRDRRNEQFF
size: .; V: TRBV6-1; J: TRBJ1-2; D: TRBD1; DNA: TGTGCCAGCAGTGAAGTGATCGGGACAGGGTCCTATGGCTACACCTTC; CDR3: CASSEVIGTGSYGYTF
size: .; V: TRBV4-2; J: TRBJ1-1; D: .; DNA: TGTGCCAGCAGCCTAAGGTTAGACACGACGGCTTTCTTT; CDR3: CASSLRLDTTAFF
size: .; V: TRBV6-4; J: TRBJ2-2; D: .; DNA: TGTGCCAGCAGTGACCTTGGAACCGGGGAGCTGTTTTTT; CDR3: CASSDLGTGELFF
size: .; V: TRBV5-4; J: TRBJ1-1; D: TRBD1; DNA: TGTGCCAGCCCTACCGACAGGGGAGACACTGAAGCTTTCTTT; CDR3: CASPTDRGDTEAFF
size: once; V: TRBV2; J: TRBJ2-3; D: .; DNA: TGTGCCAGCAGTGATCGAGGAGGGAGCACAGATACGCAGTATTTT; CDR3: CASSDRGGSTDTQYF
size: .; V: TRBV19; J: TRBJ2-1; D: .; DNA: TGTGCCAGTAGTAAGGCAGCCCTCGGGGATAATGAGCAGTTCTTC; CDR3: CASSKAALGDNEQFF
size: .; V: TRBV7-2; J: TRBJ1-4; D: .; DNA: TGTGCCAGCAGCCCCGTGGGAGCAACTAATGAAAAACTGTTTTTT; CDR3: CASSPVGATNEKLFF
size: .; V: TRBV5-4; J: TRBJ2-7; D: TRBD1; DNA: TGTGCCAGCAGCTTGGTGGACAGGGGTAGCGAGCAGTACTTC; CDR3: CASSLVDRGSEQYF
size: .; V: TRBV7-2; J: TRBJ2-1; D: .; DNA: TGTGCCAGCAGCTTAGGCATGAGCGGGAATGAGCAGTTCTTC; CDR3: CASSLGMSGNEQFF
size: .; V: TRBV5-5; J: TRBJ1-2; D: .; DNA: TGTGCCAGCACCCTCGGGGGCACCTATGGCTACACCTTC; CDR3: CASTLGGTYGYTF
size: .; V: TRBV5-5; J: TRBJ2-2; D: .; DNA: TGTGCCAGCAGCGTTGGAACCGGGGAGCTGTTTTTT; CDR3: CASSVGTGELFF
size: .; V: TRBV2; J: TRBJ2-1; D: TRBD2; DNA: TGTGCCAGCAGATCGGGAGGGCAGTTCTTC; CDR3: CASRSGGQFF
size: once; V: TRBV7-8; J: TRBJ1-5; D: .; DNA: TGTGCCAGCAGCTTAGGTAACACCTTAGGCAATCAGCCCCAGCATTTT; CDR3: CASSLGNTLGNQPQHF
size: .; V: TRBV30; J: TRBJ1-1; D: .; DNA: TGTGCCTGGAGTGTACGGGCTTCCACTGAAGCTTTCTTT; CDR3: CAWSVRASTEAFF
size: .; V: TRBV6-6; J: TRBJ2-1; D: .; DNA: TGTGCCAGCAGTCTTGTATTGGGTCCGAGAGGACAAGGAGGGGGTGAGCAGTTCTTC; CDR3: CASSLVLGPRGQGGGEQFF
size: .; V: TRBV20-1; J: TRBJ1-2; D: .; DNA: TGCAGTGCTAGAGTCGAGGATGGCTACACCTTC; CDR3: CSARVEDGYTF
size: .; V: TRBV27; J: TRBJ2-5; D: .; DNA: TGTGCCAGCAGTTTAAGGGCCTCGGGGAGGTACTACCAAGAGACCCAGTACTTC; CDR3: CASSLRASGRYYQETQYF
size: .; V: TRBV7-9; J: TRBJ1-4; D: .; DNA: TGTGCCAGCAGCTTTTCTAATGAAAAACTGTTTTTT; CDR3: CASSFSNEKLFF
size: .; V: TRBV27; J: TRBJ2-7; D: .; DNA: TGTGCCAGCAGCCGCACACTGGGGCTCTACGAGCAGTACTTC; CDR3: CASSRTLGLYEQYF
size: .; V: TRBV30; J: TRBJ2-7; D: .; DNA: TGTGCCTGGAGTGAGGGGCTCTCCTACGAGCAGTACTTC; CDR3: CAWSEGLSYEQYF
size: .; V: TRBV6-5; J: TRBJ1-5; D: .; DNA: TGTGCCAGCATACTCACAGGAAATCAGCCCCAGCATTTT; CDR3: CASILTGNQPQHF
size: .; V: TRBV6-5; J: TRBJ2-7; D: .; DNA: TGTGCCAGCAGACGCAGGACGGGGACCTACGAGCAGTACTTC; CDR3: CASRRRTGTYEQYF
size: .; V: TRBV27; J: TRBJ2-5; D: .; DNA: TGTGCCAGCAGCTCTGGGACCCCTGGGACCCAGTACTTC; CDR3: CASSSGTPGTQYF
size: .; V: TRBV6-5; J: TRBJ2-7; D: .; DNA: TGTGCCAGCAGTTATGGCAGGGACTTTTACGAGCAGTACTTC; CDR3: CASSYGRDFYEQYF
size: .; V: TRBV28; J: TRBJ2-5; D: .; DNA: TGTGCCAGCAGACCGACGGGCAGCGCGAGGGAGACCCAGTACTTC; CDR3: CASRPTGSARETQYF
size: .; V: TRBV27; J: TRBJ1-1; D: .; DNA: TGTGCCAGCACCTACACGGGACATATGAACACTGAAGCTTTCTTT; CDR3: CASTYTGHMNTEAFF
size: .; V: TRBV28; J: TRBJ2-7; D: .; DNA: TGTGCCAGCACTACTCGACATTCCTACGAGCAGTACTTC; CDR3: CASTTRHSYEQYF
size: once; V: TRBV30; J: TRBJ2-1; D: TRBD1; DNA: TGTGCCTGGGGCCGGGACAGGGCCTACAATGAGCAGTTCTTC; CDR3: CAWGRDRAYNEQFF
size: .; V: TRBV6-1; J: TRBJ1-6; D: TRBD1; DNA: TGTGCCAGCAGTGAGAGACAGGGACGGGCACCCCTCCACTTT; CDR3: CASSERQGRAPLHF
size: .; V: TRBV28; J: TRBJ1-2; D: .; DNA: TGTGCCAGCAGACCTCAGACAGGAGGTAACTATGGCTACACCTTC; CDR3: CASRPQTGGNYGYTF
size: .; V: TRBV21-1; J: TRBJ2-1; D: .; DNA: TGTGCCAGCAGCTACCTTGGGGGGGCTGGCGGTAGCGATGAGCAGTTCTTC; CDR3: CASSYLGGAGGSDEQFF
size: .; V: TRBV6-5; J: TRBJ1-2; D: .; DNA: TGTGCCAGCGACTCGCGGGGTCTAGGCTATGGCTACACCTTC; CDR3: CASDSRGLGYGYTF
size: .; V: TRBV4-3; J: TRBJ2-7; D: TRBD1; DNA: TGCGCCAGCAGCACTACGACAGGGACCTACGAGCAGTACTTC; CDR3: CASSTTTGTYEQYF
size: .; V: TRBV5-1; J: TRBJ1-3; D: TRBD1; DNA: TGCGCCAGCAGCTTAAGCGGACAGGGGGCCGCCTCTGGAAACACCATATATTTT; CDR3: CASSLSGQGAASGNTIYF
size: .; V: TRBV12-3/TRBV12-4; J: TRBJ1-2; D: TRBD1; DNA: TGTGCCAGCGCGCGACAGGGTCGCTATGGCTACACCTTC; CDR3: CASARQGRYGYTF
size: once; V: TRBV5-6; J: TRBJ1-5; D: .; DNA: TGTGCCAGCAGCCGAGGACGTAATAGCAATCAGCCCCAGCATTTT; CDR3: CASSRGRNSNQPQHF
size: .; V: TRBV19; J: TRBJ1-1; D: .; DNA: TGTGCCAGTAGCTCGGGGGCTGGCGTCACTGAAGCTTTCTTT; CDR3: CASSSGAGVTEAFF
size: .; V: TRBV7-6; J: TRBJ2-3; D: .; DNA: TGTGCCAGCAGCTTTGACAGGCTCACAGATACGCAGTATTTT; CDR3: CASSFDRLTDTQYF
size: .; V: TRBV7-2; J: TRBJ2-7; D: TRBD1; DNA: TGTGCCAGCAGCTCCAACAGGGGTATCTACGAGCAGTACTTC; CDR3: CASSSNRGIYEQYF
size: .; V: TRBV5-1; J: TRBJ2-7; D: TRBD1; DNA: TGCGCCAGCAGCCCGGGGACAGTATTCGACGAGCAGTACTTC; CDR3: CASSPGTVFDEQYF
size: .; V: TRBV19; J: TRBJ1-3; D: .; DNA: TGTGCCAGTAGTTTGACGGAAACTTTCTATCTTGGAAACACCATATATTTT; CDR3: CASSLTETFYLGNTIYF
size: once; V: TRBV11-2; J: TRBJ2-1; D: .; DNA: TGTGCCAGCAGCTTAGACAGGTACAATGAGCAGTTCTTC; CDR3: CASSLDRYNEQFF
size: once; V: TRBV19; J: TRBJ2-5; D: TRBD2; DNA: TGTGCCAGTAGGGAAGCGGGAGGAAGACAAGAGACCCAGTACTTC; CDR3: CASREAGGRQETQYF
size: .; V: TRBV11-2; J: TRBJ1-1; D: .; DNA: TGTGCCAGCCAGGGCCCCATACTTCCTGAAGCTTTCTTT; CDR3: CASQGPILPEAFF
size: .; V: TRBV6-4; J: TRBJ1-2; D: .; DNA: TGTGCCAGCAGGAAGGGGAAGGCCTATGGCTACACCTTC; CDR3: CASRKGKAYGYTF